The clone carrying this T cell receptor (beta chain) was counted only a few times. Its antigen is unidentified. A read error is possible here, since a much larger clone lies one base away. It was with a sample-barcoded 5' primer and a J-beta primer mix that a second PCR of roughly 7 to 12 cycles was run. Via MiXCR, TCRdb re-called the 5' RACE reads, giving one row per CDR3 protein. The table shows 550,000 to 750,000 distinct CDR3 sequences, with around 21% occurring only once. This sample is part of a study of blood T cells in healthy people across ages. General study results and limits: Older age coincided with a roughly linear decline in TCR beta diversity per million T cells.

The V end lost 0 bases, the J end lost 2 bases, and 8 bases lay between the germline ends. Germline V CDR1 and CDR2: SGHRS, YFSETQ. The CDR3 runs to 15 residues. The receptor comes from a man in his 70s in good health. Sequenced sample: blood. The V call is TRBV5-1, the J call TRBJ2-2; maybe TRBD1 (5 bases). CDR3 bases: TGCGCCAGCAGCTTGGGACAGCCAAACACCGGGGAGCTGTTTTTT. Translated, it gives CASSLGQPNTGELFF. The full variable domain, in which reference TRBV5-1 and TRBJ2-2 provide the parts outside the CDR3, is KAGVTQTPRYLIKTRGQQVTLSCSPISGHRSVSWYQQTPGQGLQFLFEYFSETQRNKGNFPGRFSGRQFSNSRSEMNVSTLELGDSALYLCASSLGQPNTGELFFGEGSRLTVL.